This T cell receptor beta chain was sequenced during a study of cytomegalovirus exposure and HLA in healthy donors. Notes on the study in general: Roughly uniform sequencing depth across donors was assumed, possibly incorrectly.

J gave up 6 bases and V 3 bases, and 6 bases lay outside the gene matches. CDR3 size: 15 residues. Germline loops: CDR1 KGHSH, CDR2 LQKENI. The PCR contained 60 Vbeta and 13 Jbeta primers. TCRdb's copy holds only in-frame clones and misses some; the assay was immunoSEQ multiplex PCR. The sample comprises roughly 98,000 clones, around 70% of which are singletons, and 2.5% rests with the top ten. Remarks on this clone: Its antigen is not identified.

The sequenced material came from PBMCs. This receptor was obtained from a man aged 50 to 59 in good health and CMV-seronegative. This chain joins TRBV18 and TRBJ1-4; 8 bases agree with TRBD1. CDR3 sequence (DNA): TGTGCCAGCTCACCGAGGACAGGGCGAGATGAAAAACTGTTTTTT. Its protein is CASSPRTGRDEKLFF.